A single TCR beta chain is shown here with its context. These data are taken from a study of blood T cell repertoires in COVID-19. Study information: Sources were T cells, B-cell-depleted T cells, or PBMCs; the material itself was cDNA or gDNA.

As processed by the authors: Nucleated cell counts were estimated from reference gene primer amplification. The data were produced by immunoSEQ multiplex PCR, yet TCRdb's version contains in-frame clones alone and is incomplete. V, J and clone size reflect that table, while D and trimming were determined from the DNA. The data contain around 310,000 clones, around 89% of them singletons. Germline CDR1 LGHNA, CDR2 YSLEER. The CDR3 sequence is 15 residues long. V dropped 1 base and J dropped 4 bases, with 13 bases sitting between them. Seattle's enrolled individuals joined amid active infection and were then monitored longitudinally.

V is TRBV4-3 and J is TRBJ1-1; D is undetermined. The clonotype comes from a woman aged 40 to 55 with COVID-19, enrolled during active disease. Sequenced sample: peripheral blood. CDR3 residues: CASSQAPATGTEAFF. In nucleotides, the CDR3 is TGCGCCAGCAGCCAAGCCCCGGCAACGGGCACTGAAGCTTTCTTT.